This T cell receptor beta chain was retrieved from a study of shared clonotypes between healthy human individuals. Study information: Used for every donor were three CD4 naive, three CD4 memory, two CD8 naive and one CD8 memory plate. Overall study findings and caveats: Rarefaction analysis demonstrated incomplete sorted-subset sequencing notwithstanding large depth.

The germline V and J ends were trimmed by 5 bases and 6 bases, with 13 bases remaining between them. Germline V gives CDR1 MGHRA, CDR2 YSYEKL. The CDR3 has 13 residues. The assay ran at deep level. Replicate PCRs for sorted subsets used around 190 ng DNA; this equaled tens of thousands of T cell genomes. Here immunoSEQ multiplex PCR was the method, and the copy in TCRdb shows in-frame clones only, minus some. The sample shows roughly 110,000 clones, about 67% of them seen only once. This clone has just a few counts. The antigen remains unidentified. This sequence was found in a woman younger than 45 in good health. The sample comprised memory CD8+ T cells sorted from blood. Noted subset: CD45RO+ cells pooled with CCR7-negative TemRA cells. This chain connects TRBV4-1 to TRBJ1-2, with D uncertain. The CDR3 sequence is CASSRVRRDGYTF. In DNA form, the CDR3 reads TGCGCCAGCAGCAGGGTCAGACGCGATGGCTACACCTTC.